What follows are 21 T cell receptor beta chains derived from one specimen sequenced in a study of identifying expanded T cells in peripheral blood. The method was immunoSEQ multiplex PCR; TCRdb's version includes in-frame clones alone and lacks a portion of them. This sample has some 130,000 clones, with approximately 86% found just once. The sample comprised blood. The receptors derive from a person aged 18-70 years in good health.

The chain joins TRBV4-2 to TRBJ1-1; 7 bases are a match to TRBD1. Per germline, CDR1 LGHNA and CDR2 YNFKEQ. V gave up 4 bases and J gave up 0 bases; unmatched junction bases: 5. This CDR3 contains 15 residues. The CDR3 DNA sequence: TGTGCCAGCAGCCCAATCAGGGGGTTGAACACTGAAGCTTTCTTT. It yields the protein CASSPIRGLNTEAFF.

This clone was observed a single time. V and J are TRBV11-2 and TRBJ1-4; D may be TRBD1 (5 bases). CDR1 is SGHAT and CDR2 is FQNNGV in the germline V gene. CDR3 length equals 17 residues. V lost 2 bases and J 0 bases, leaving 13 bases between the germline ends. The CDR3 DNA follows: TGTGCCAGCAGCTTAAAACTAACGGGGGCAACTAATGAAAAACTGTTTTTT. This translates into CASSLKLTGATNEKLFF.

The V gene is TRBV19, the J gene TRBJ2-6; D may be TRBD1 (5 bases). Germline loops: CDR1 LNHDA, CDR2 SQIVND (reference sequence). V was pared by 4 bases and J by 2 bases, with 9 bases between. The CDR3 spans 15 residues. This chain's CDR3 is CASSSSGTGANVLTF. The CDR3, as DNA: TGTGCCAGTAGTAGCTCAGGGACTGGGGCCAACGTCCTGACTTTC. Full variable domain (outside the CDR3, taken from reference TRBV19 and TRBJ2-6): DGGITQSPKYLFRKEGQNVTLSCEQNLNHDAMYWYRQDPGQGLRLIYYSQIVNDFQKGDIAEGYSVSREKKESFPLTVTSAQKNPTAFYLCASSSSGTGANVLTFGAGSRLTVL.

V and J are TRBV10-1 and TRBJ2-1; 7 nucleotides match TRBD1. The CDR3 has 17 residues. After removal of 5 bases from V and 0 bases from J, the junction contained 10 bases not matched to a gene. Germline CDR1 reads WNHNN; CDR2 reads SYGVQD (reference sequence). The CDR3 nucleotides are TGCGCCAGCAGTAGACAGGGACGGGTGAGCTCCTACAATGAGCAGTTCTTC. Residues: CASSRQGRVSSYNEQFF.

The V and J genes are TRBV27 and TRBJ1-1; possibly TRBD1 for D (5 bases). This CDR3 region has 15 residues. Germline CDR1 reads MNHEY; CDR2 reads SMNVEV (reference sequence). V dropped 2 bases and J dropped 0 bases, with 10 bases sitting between them. The CDR3 region has the DNA TGTGCCAGCAGTTTAAGCAGGGTCATGAACACTGAAGCTTTCTTT. This translates into CASSLSRVMNTEAFF.

In this sample, this clone turned up a few times. The chain links TRBV10-1 to TRBJ1-1; D possibly corresponds to TRBD1 (5 bases). V was trimmed by 5 bases and J by 1 base, leaving 8 bases between them. Germline values: CDR1 WNHNN, CDR2 SYGVQD (reference sequence). This CDR3 has 13 residues. CDR3 nucleotide sequence: TGCGCCAGCAGTACACAGGAGAACACTGAAGCTTTCTTT. Translation: CASSTQENTEAFF.

The chain employs TRBV6-5 and TRBJ1-4; possible D gene TRBD1, 6 bases. Trimming removed 6 bases from V and 0 bases from J, with 8 bases in between. This CDR3 comprises 14 residues. CDR1 MNHEY and CDR2 SVGAGI come from the germline V gene. The CDR3 coding sequence is TGTGCCAGCAGGGGGGCAGCAACTAATGAAAAACTGTTTTTT. Protein: CASRGAATNEKLFF.

The genes are TRBV7-2 and TRBJ1-2; 9 bases agree with TRBD1. The germline V gene encodes CDR1 SGHTA and CDR2 FQGNSA. The CDR3 is 17 residues long. The junction had 7 bases not matched to a gene; V was cut back by 2 bases and J by 0 bases. The CDR3 DNA follows: TGTGCCAGCAGCTTAAGGGACAGGGCTAACCCTAACTATGGCTACACCTTC. It encodes CASSLRDRANPNYGYTF.

The CDR3 is CASSAPPETQYF. In DNA form, the CDR3 reads TGTGCCAGTAGTGCACCTCCCGAGACCCAGTACTTC. The chain recombines TRBV19 with TRBJ2-5; D gene uncertain. Germline V CDR1 and CDR2: LNHDA, SQIVND (reference sequence). Trimming stripped 5 bases from V and 5 bases from J, with 9 bases between. The CDR3 runs to 12 residues.

CDR3 bases: TGTGCCAGCAGGATCTCCGGGACAGGGTCAGAGACCCAGTACTTC. Protein product: CASRISGTGSETQYF. The V and J genes are TRBV6-5 and TRBJ2-5; 9 nucleotides match TRBD1. The CDR3 has 15 residues. The germline gives CDR1 MNHEY, CDR2 SVGAGI. V lost 6 bases and J lost 4; bases outside the gene matches: 9.

This rearrangement joins TRBV18 to TRBJ2-5; D is ambiguous. Looked up from germline, CDR1 is KGHSH and CDR2 is LQKENI. The ends were cut back, 0 bases at V and 5 bases at J, with 10 bases in the middle. This CDR3 has 14 amino acids. In nucleotides, the CDR3 is TGTGCCAGCTCACCACCTGATGGGCGCGAGACCCAGTACTTC. It yields the protein CASSPPDGRETQYF.

J is TRBJ2-7 and V is TRBV19, with D possibly being TRBD1 (6 bases). This CDR3 is 14 amino acids long. Between the trimmed V and J ends, which lost 8 bases and 0 bases, there was a span of 14 bases. CDR1 LNHDA and CDR2 SQIVND come from the germline V gene (reference sequence). CDR3 amino acids: CASQTQTGSYEQYF. The CDR3 DNA is TGTGCCAGTCAAACCCAGACAGGCTCCTACGAGCAGTACTTC.

This clone was seen just once. This sequence joins TRBV30 and TRBJ2-3; 9 bases map to TRBD1. Germline V gene data show CDR1 as GTSNPN and CDR2 as SVGIG (reference sequence). CDR3 size: 14 residues. The junction had 7 bases not matched to a gene; V was cut back by 4 bases and J by 5 bases. The CDR3 spells CAWTRQGVLDTQYF. In nucleotides, the CDR3 is TGTGCCTGGACCCGACAGGGGGTTCTAGATACGCAGTATTTT.

V is TRBV5-4 and J is TRBJ2-3; 9 bases match TRBD1. CDR1 is SGHNT and CDR2 is YYREEE in the germline V gene (reference sequence). The J segment lost 2 bases and the V segment lost 4 bases, leaving 8 bases of the junction unmatched. This CDR3 has 16 amino acids. The CDR3 loop is CASSTRTGEITDTQYF. The CDR3 DNA reads TGTGCCAGCAGCACTCGGACAGGGGAGATCACAGATACGCAGTATTTT.

This clone was observed a few times. V is TRBV2 and J is TRBJ1-3, with D unclear. In germline, CDR1 is SNHLY, CDR2 FYNNEI. The V and J ends lost 1 base and 4 bases respectively, with 11 bases between them. The CDR3 contains 15 residues. This CDR3 reads CASSEEREYGNTIYF. The DNA of the CDR3 is TGTGCCAGCAGTGAAGAGAGGGAATACGGAAACACCATATATTTT.

The chain employs TRBV19 and TRBJ2-1; 8 bases fit TRBD1. The CDR3 loop spans 14 amino acids. CDR1 LNHDA and CDR2 SQIVND come from the germline V gene (reference sequence). The V and J ends lost 4 bases and 4 bases, in that order; junction bases with no gene match: 3. CDR3 nucleotides: TGTGCCAGTAGTACGGGGACAGGTTACAATGAGCAGTTCTTC. Amino acids: CASSTGTGYNEQFF.

The chain recombines TRBV6-1 with TRBJ1-1; possible D gene TRBD1, 5 bases. V lost 4 bases and J lost 0, with 9 bases in between. Per germline, CDR1 MNHNS and CDR2 SASEGT. The CDR3 has 14 residues. The CDR3 bases are TGTGCCAGCAGTGGACAGACCATGAACACTGAAGCTTTCTTT. It codes for CASSGQTMNTEAFF.

J is TRBJ2-5 and V is TRBV2, with D possibly TRBD2 on 6 matching bases. This CDR3 contains 15 residues. Trimming removed 6 bases from V and 5 bases from J, with 19 bases in between. CDR1 and CDR2 (germline): SNHLY, FYNNEI. The CDR3 protein is CASRPPPSALETQYF. CDR3 coding DNA: TGTGCCAGCAGGCCCCCCCCTAGCGCCCTCGAGACCCAGTACTTC.

The gene calls are TRBV6-5 and TRBJ2-1, with D uncertain. Germline V gives CDR1 MNHEY, CDR2 SVGAGI. The CDR3 spans 13 residues. The V end lost 8 bases, the J end lost 0 bases, and 8 bases lay between the germline ends. The CDR3 here is CASRSSSYNEQFF. The CDR3 DNA sequence: TGTGCCAGCCGCAGCTCCTCCTACAATGAGCAGTTCTTC.

The J gene is TRBJ2-5, the V gene TRBV7-2; 10 bases agree with TRBD1. This CDR3 has 15 residues. Trimming took 1 base from V and 5 from J; bases not matched to a gene: 4. CDR1 and CDR2 (germline): SGHTA, FQGNSA. The DNA for the CDR3 is TGTGCCAGCAGCTTAGTGGGGACAGGGGACGAGACCCAGTACTTC. Protein: CASSLVGTGDETQYF. Full variable domain (outside the CDR3, taken from reference TRBV7-2 and TRBJ2-5): GAGVSQSPSNKVTEKGKDVELRCDPISGHTALYWYRQSLGQGLEFLIYFQGNSAPDKSGLPSDRFSAERTGGSVSTLTIQRTQQEDSAVYLCASSLVGTGDETQYFGPGTRLLVL.

This chain connects TRBV19 to TRBJ2-1; 10 bases line up with TRBD2. Germline trimming cut 9 bases from V and 6 bases from J; bases unmatched to any gene: 17. The CDR3 has 17 residues. Germline V lookup: CDR1 LNHDA, CDR2 SQIVND (reference sequence). CDR3 DNA sequence: TGTGCCAGCAGGGGTCAACTAGCGGGAAAGCCACTCAATGAGCAGTTCTTC. This translates into CASRGQLAGKPLNEQFF.